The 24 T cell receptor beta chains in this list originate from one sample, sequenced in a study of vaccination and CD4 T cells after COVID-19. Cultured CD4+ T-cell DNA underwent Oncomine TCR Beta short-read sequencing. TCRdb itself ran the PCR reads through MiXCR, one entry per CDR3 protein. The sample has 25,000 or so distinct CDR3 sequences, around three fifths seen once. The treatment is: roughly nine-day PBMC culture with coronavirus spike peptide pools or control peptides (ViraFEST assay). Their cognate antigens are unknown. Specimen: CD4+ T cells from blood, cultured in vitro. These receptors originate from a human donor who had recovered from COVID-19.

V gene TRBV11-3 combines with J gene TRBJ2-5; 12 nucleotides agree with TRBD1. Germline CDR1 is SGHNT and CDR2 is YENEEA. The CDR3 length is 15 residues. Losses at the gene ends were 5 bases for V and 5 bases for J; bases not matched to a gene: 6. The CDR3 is CASSLGTGGMETQYF. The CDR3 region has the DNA TGTGCCAGCAGCCTAGGGACAGGGGGCATGGAGACCCAGTACTTC.

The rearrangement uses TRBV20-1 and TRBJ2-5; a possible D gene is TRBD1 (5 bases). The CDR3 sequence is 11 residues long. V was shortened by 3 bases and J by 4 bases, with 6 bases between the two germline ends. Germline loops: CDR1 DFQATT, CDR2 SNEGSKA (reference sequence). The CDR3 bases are TGCAGTGCTAGTCAGGGAGAGACCCAGTACTTC. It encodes CSASQGETQYF.

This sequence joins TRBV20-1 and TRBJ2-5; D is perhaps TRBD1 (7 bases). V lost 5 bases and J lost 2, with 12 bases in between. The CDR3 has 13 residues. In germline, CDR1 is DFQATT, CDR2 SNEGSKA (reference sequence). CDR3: CSAEQGRQETQYF. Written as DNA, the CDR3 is TGCAGTGCTGAACAGGGGAGGCAAGAGACCCAGTACTTC.

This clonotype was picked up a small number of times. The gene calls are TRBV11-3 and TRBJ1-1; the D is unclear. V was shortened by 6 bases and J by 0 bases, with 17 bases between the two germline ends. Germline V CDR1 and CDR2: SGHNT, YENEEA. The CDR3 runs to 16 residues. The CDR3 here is CASRPPGGNLNTEAFF. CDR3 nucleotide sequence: TGTGCCAGCAGGCCACCGGGAGGCAACTTGAACACTGAAGCTTTCTTT.

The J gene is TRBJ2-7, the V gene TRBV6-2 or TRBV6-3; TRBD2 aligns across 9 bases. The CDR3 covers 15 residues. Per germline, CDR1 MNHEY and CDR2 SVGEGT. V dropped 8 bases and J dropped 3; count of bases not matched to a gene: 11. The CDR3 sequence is CASFDIAGAHYEQYF. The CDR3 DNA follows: TGTGCCAGCTTTGATATAGCGGGGGCCCACTACGAGCAGTACTTC.

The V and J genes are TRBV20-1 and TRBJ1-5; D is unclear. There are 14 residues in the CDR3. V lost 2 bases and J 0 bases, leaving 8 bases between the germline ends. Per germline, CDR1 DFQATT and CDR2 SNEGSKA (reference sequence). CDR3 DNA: TGCAGTGCTAGACCAGAGAATAGCAATCAGCCCCAGCATTTT. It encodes CSARPENSNQPQHF.

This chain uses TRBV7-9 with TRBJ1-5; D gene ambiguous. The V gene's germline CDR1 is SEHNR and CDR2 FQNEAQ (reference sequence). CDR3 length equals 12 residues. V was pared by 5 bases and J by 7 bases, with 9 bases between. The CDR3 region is CASSLPGQPQHF. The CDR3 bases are TGTGCCAGCAGCCTCCCAGGACAGCCCCAGCATTTT.

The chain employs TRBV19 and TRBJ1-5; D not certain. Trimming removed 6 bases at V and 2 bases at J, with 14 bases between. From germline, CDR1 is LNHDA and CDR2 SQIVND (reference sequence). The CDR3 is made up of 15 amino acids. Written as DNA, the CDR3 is TGTGCCAGTAGCACCATTGACAAGGGCAATCAGCCCCAGCATTTT. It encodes CASSTIDKGNQPQHF. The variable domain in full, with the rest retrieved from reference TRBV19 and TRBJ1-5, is DGGITQSPKYLFRKEGQNVTLSCEQNLNHDAMYWYRQDPGQGLRLIYYSQIVNDFQKGDIAEGYSVSREKKESFPLTVTSAQKNPTAFYLCASSTIDKGNQPQHFGDGTRLSIL.

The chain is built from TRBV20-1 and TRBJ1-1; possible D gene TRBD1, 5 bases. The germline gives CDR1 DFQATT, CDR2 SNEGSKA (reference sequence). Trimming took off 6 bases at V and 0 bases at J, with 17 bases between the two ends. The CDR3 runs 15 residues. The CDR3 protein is CSASGDVTVNTEAFF. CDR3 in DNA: TGCAGTGCGTCGGGGGACGTGACAGTGAACACTGAAGCTTTCTTT.

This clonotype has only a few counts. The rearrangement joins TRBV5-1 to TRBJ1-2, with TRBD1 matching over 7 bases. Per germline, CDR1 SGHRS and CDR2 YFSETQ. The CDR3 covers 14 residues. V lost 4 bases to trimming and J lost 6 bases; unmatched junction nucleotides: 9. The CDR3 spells CASSPDRQSNGYTF. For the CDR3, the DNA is TGCGCCAGCAGCCCGGACAGGCAAAGTAATGGCTACACCTTC.

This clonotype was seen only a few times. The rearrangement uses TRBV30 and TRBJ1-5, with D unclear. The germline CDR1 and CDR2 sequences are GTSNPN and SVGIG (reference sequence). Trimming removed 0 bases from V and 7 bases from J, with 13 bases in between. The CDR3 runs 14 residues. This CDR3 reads CAWSVPRVGQPQHF. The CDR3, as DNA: TGTGCCTGGAGTGTCCCACGGGTGGGCCAGCCCCAGCATTTT.

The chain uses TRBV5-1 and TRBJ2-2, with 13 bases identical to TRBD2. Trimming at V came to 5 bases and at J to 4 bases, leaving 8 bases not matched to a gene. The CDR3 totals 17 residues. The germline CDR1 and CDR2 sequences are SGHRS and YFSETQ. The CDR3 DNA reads TGCGCCAGCAGGCGGACTAGCGGGGGTTCGGGCACCGGGGAGCTGTTTTTT. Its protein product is CASRRTSGGSGTGELFF.

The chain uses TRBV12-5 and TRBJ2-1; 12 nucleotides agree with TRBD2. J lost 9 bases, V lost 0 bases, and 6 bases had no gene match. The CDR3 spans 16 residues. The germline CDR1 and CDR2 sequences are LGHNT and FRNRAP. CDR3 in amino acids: CASGLVPSGGEGEQFF. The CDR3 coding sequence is TGTGCTAGTGGTTTGGTCCCTAGCGGGGGGGAGGGTGAGCAGTTCTTC.

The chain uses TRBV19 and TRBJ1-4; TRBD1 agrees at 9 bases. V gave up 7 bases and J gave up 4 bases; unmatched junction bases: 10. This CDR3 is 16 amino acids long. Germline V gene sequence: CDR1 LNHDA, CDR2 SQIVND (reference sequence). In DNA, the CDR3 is TGTGCCAGTACCACTTTGACAGGGGGAATTAATGAAAAACTGTTTTTT. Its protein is CASTTLTGGINEKLFF.

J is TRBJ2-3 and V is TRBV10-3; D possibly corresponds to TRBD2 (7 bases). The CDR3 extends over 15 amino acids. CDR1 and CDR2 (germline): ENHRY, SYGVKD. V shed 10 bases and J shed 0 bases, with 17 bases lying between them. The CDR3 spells CATASGGPSTDTQYF. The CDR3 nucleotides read TGTGCCACCGCCTCGGGGGGCCCAAGCACAGATACGCAGTATTTT.

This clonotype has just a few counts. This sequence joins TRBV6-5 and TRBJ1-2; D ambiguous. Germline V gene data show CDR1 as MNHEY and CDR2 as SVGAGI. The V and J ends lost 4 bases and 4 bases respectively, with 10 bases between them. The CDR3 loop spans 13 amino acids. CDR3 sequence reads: CASSSWTAYGYTF. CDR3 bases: TGTGCCAGCAGTTCCTGGACCGCCTATGGCTACACCTTC.

Written as DNA, the CDR3 is TGTGCCAGCTCACCATTGACGGGAGGGCCTTCGGATACGCAGTATTTT. This gives the protein CASSPLTGGPSDTQYF. V is TRBV18 and J is TRBJ2-3, with 8 bases that match TRBD2. The length of the CDR3 is 16 residues. The V segment lost 2 bases and the J segment 6 bases; nucleotides outside the gene matches: 10. Germline V CDR1 and CDR2: KGHSH, LQKENI.

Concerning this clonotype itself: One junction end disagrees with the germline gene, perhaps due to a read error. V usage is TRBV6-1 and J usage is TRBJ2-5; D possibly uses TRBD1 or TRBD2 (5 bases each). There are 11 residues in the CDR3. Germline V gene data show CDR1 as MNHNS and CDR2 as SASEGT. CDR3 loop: CASSEEGTKYF. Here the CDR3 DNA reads TGTGCCAGCAGTGAAGAAGGGACCAAGTACTTC.

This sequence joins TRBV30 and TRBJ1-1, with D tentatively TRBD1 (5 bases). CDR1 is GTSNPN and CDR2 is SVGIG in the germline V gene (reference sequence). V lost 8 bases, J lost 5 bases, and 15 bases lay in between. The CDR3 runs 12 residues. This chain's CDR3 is CAIDQGITEAFF. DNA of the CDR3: TGTGCCATCGACCAGGGAATTACTGAAGCTTTCTTT. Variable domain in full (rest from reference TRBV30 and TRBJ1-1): SQTIHQWPATLVQPVGSPLSLECTVEGTSNPNLYWYRQAAGRGLQLLFYSVGIGQISSEVPQNLSASRPQDRQFILSSKKLLLSDSGFYLCAIDQGITEAFFGQGTRLTVV.

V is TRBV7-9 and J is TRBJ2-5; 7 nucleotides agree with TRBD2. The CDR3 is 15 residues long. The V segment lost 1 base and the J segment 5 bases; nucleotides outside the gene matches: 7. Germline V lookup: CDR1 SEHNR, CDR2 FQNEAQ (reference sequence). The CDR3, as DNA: TGTGCCAGCAGCTTAGTTCGCGGGAGTGGTGAGACCCAGTACTTC. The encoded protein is CASSLVRGSGETQYF.

CDR3: CASSFLRSQGLRETQYF. The CDR3 DNA follows: TGTGCCAGCAGCTTTCTCCGTTCACAGGGCTTGAGGGAGACCCAGTACTTC. The V gene is TRBV11-2, the J gene TRBJ2-5, with D tentatively TRBD1 (6 bases). This CDR3 is 17 amino acids long. Trimming left V 3 bases short and J 5 bases short, with 22 bases between. Germline lookup yields CDR1 SGHAT and CDR2 FQNNGV.

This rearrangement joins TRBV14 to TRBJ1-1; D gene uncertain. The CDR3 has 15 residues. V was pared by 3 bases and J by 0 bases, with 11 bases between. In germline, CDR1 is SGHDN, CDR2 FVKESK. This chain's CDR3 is CASSHTNTVNTEAFF. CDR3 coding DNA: TGTGCCAGCAGCCATACCAACACAGTGAACACTGAAGCTTTCTTT.

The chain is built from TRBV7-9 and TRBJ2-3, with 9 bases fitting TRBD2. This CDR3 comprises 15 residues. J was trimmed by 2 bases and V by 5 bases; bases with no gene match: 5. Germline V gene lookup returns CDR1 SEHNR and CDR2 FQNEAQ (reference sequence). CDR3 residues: CASSPGLANTDTQYF. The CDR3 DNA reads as TGTGCCAGCAGCCCCGGACTAGCGAACACAGATACGCAGTATTTT.

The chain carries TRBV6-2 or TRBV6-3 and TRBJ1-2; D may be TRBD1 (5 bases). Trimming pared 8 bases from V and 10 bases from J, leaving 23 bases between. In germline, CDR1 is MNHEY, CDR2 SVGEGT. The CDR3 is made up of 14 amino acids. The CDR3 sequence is CASAINQGAKDYTF. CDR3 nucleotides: TGTGCCAGCGCAATAAACCAGGGCGCCAAGGACTACACCTTC.